This record concerns one T cell receptor beta chain sequence. The target antigen is unknown. This specimen belongs to a study of cytomegalovirus exposure and HLA in healthy donors. Background on the study: An earlier analysis identified fewer than 130 million unique TCR beta sequences in 150 million to 200 million T cells. Whole-study results and caveats: Reports indicated that the classifier achieved high specificity and sensitivity in diagnosing cytomegalovirus status.

V was pared by 3 bases and J by 5 bases, with 18 bases between. Germline V gene data show CDR1 as MDHEN and CDR2 as SYDVKM. The CDR3 length is 16 residues. The PCR was carried out with 60 Vbeta primers and 13 Jbeta primers. Assay used: immunoSEQ multiplex PCR; TCRdb lists only in-frame clones, some missing. The repertoire includes about 59,000 clones, 70% to 75% of them detected once, and 6% to 7% sits in the top ten. The chain joins TRBV28 to TRBJ2-3; D is possibly TRBD2 (7 bases). Sequencing used PBMCs. The sequence was collected from a man aged 25 to 40 in good health and CMV-seropositive. CDR3 residues: CASSFNRRGPGDTQYF. The CDR3, as DNA: TGTGCCAGCAGTTTTAATCGGCGGGGGCCGGGAGATACGCAGTATTTT.